Following are 5 T cell receptor beta chains from one sample sequenced in a study of blood T cells in healthy people across ages. Then a second PCR, running roughly 7 to 11 cycles, was carried out with a sample-barcoded 5' primer and a J-beta primer mix. TCRdb fed the 5' RACE reads into MiXCR, producing one record per CDR3 protein. The sample lists under 1,100,000 distinct CDR3 sequences; approximately 25% were seen once. This same sample was also part of a study on T cells of mothers and their children.

Sequencing was done on a sample of blood. The source of these receptors is a girl aged 2-9 years in good health.

The chain couples TRBV6-1 to TRBJ2-3, with TRBD2 identical over 7 bases. Trimming cost V 0 bases and J 0 bases; bases outside gene matches: 9. The V gene's germline CDR1 is MNHNS and CDR2 SASEGT. The CDR3 loop spans 18 amino acids. The CDR3 spells CASSEAMPGLLSTDTQYF. In DNA form, the CDR3 reads TGTGCCAGCAGTGAAGCTATGCCGGGACTACTTAGCACAGATACGCAGTATTTT.

The chain has TRBV12-3 or TRBV12-4 and TRBJ1-2; D unresolved. The CDR3 spans 12 residues. V shed 7 bases and J shed 5 bases, with 11 bases lying between them. CDR3 loop: CASTLSPYGYTF. In DNA form, the CDR3 reads TGTGCCAGCACGCTATCTCCTTATGGCTACACCTTC.

V and J are TRBV21-1 and TRBJ2-1. TRBV21-1 represents a pseudogene. This CDR3 is built from 16 residues. In DNA, the CDR3 is TGTGCCAGCAGATCCTGCTTGTTCCAACCTTACAATGAGCAGTTCTTC. Protein sequence: CASRSCLFQPYNEQFF.

The V and J genes are TRBV7-9 and TRBJ1-2, with D unclear. Trimming removed 5 bases from V and 0 bases from J, with 13 bases in between. The CDR3 totals 15 residues. Germline values: CDR1 SEHNR, CDR2 FQNEAQ (reference sequence). DNA for the CDR3: TGTGCCAGCAGCCTCGGCGGAGGACCTAACTATGGCTACACCTTC. Its translation is CASSLGGGPNYGYTF.

The V call is TRBV6-2 or TRBV6-3, the J call TRBJ1-6; D remains unclear. Germline CDR1 MNHEY, CDR2 SVGEGT. The germline V and J ends were trimmed by 6 bases and 15 bases, with 15 bases remaining between them. The length of the CDR3 is 12 residues. DNA for the CDR3: TGTGCCAGCAGCCGGACGGAGGACGGCCTCCACTTT. The encoded protein is CASSRTEDGLHF.